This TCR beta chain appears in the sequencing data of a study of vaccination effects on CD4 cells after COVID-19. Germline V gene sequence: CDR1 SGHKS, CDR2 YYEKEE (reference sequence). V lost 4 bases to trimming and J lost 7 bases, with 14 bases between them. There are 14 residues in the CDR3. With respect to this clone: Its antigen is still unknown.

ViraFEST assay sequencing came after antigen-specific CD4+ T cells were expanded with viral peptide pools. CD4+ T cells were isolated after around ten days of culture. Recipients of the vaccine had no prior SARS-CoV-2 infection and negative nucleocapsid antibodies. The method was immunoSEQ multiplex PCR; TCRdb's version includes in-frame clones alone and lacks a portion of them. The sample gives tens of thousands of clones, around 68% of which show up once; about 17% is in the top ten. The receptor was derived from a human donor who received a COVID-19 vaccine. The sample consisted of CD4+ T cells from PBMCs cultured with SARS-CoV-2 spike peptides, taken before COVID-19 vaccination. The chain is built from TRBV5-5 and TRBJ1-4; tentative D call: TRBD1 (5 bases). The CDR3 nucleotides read TGTGCCAGCAGCCCGAAGGGACGGGGTGAAAAACTGTTTTTT. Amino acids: CASSPKGRGEKLFF.